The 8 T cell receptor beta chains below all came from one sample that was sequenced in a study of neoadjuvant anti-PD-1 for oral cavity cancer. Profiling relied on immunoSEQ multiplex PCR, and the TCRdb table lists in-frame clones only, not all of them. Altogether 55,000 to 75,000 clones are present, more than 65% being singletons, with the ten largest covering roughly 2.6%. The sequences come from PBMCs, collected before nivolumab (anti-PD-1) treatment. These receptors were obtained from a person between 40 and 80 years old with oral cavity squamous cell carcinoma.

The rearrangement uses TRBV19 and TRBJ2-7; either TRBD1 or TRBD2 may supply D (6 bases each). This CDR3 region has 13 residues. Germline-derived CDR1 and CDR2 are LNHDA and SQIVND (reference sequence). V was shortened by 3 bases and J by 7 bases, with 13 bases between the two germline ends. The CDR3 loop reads CASSMRGAREQYF. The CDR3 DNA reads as TGTGCCAGTAGTATGAGGGGGGCCCGAGAGCAGTACTTC.

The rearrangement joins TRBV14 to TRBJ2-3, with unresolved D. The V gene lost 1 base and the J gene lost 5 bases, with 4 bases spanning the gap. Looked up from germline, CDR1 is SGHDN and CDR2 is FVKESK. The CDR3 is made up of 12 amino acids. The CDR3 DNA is TGTGCCAGCAGCCAAGGGAGAGATACGCAGTATTTT. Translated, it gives CASSQGRDTQYF.

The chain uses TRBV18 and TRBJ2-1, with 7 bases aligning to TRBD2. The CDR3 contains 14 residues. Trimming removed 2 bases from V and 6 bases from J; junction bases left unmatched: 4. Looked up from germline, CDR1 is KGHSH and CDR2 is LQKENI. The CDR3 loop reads CASSPGGGLNEQFF. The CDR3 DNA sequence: TGTGCCAGCTCACCAGGGGGAGGGCTCAATGAGCAGTTCTTC.

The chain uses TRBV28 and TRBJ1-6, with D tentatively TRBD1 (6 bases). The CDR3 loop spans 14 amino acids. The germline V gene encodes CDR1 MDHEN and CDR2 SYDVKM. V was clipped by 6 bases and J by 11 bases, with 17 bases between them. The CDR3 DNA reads TGTGCCAGCAGCCTAAGGGGGGGAGTGACACCCCTCCACTTT. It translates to CASSLRGGVTPLHF. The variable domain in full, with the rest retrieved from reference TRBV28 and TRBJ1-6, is DVKVTQSSRYLVKRTGEKVFLECVQDMDHENMFWYRQDPGLGLRLIYFSYDVKMKEKGDIPEGYSVSREKKERFSLILESASTNQTSMYLCASSLRGGVTPLHFGNGTRLTVT.

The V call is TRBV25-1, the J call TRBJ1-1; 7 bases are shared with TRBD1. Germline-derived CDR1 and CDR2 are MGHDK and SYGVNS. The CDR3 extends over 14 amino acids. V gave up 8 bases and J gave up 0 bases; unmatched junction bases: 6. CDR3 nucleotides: TGTGCCAGCCGCAGGGGGAACTTGAACACTGAAGCTTTCTTT. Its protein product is CASRRGNLNTEAFF.

CDR3 protein: CASSPRVGDTQYF. Here the CDR3 DNA reads TGTGCCAGCAGCCCTCGGGTGGGAGATACGCAGTATTTT. The chain links TRBV7-8 to TRBJ2-3, with D hard to call. Looked up from germline, CDR1 is SGHVS and CDR2 is FQNEAQ. With 5 bases removed from V and 5 bases from J, the gap between germline ends came to 11 bases. This CDR3 has 13 amino acids.

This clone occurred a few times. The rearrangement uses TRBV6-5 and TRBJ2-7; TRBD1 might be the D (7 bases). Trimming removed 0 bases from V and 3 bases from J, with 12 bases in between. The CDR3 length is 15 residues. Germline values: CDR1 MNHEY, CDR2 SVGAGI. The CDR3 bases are TGTGCCAGCAGTTACTCGTTTCAGGGGGGCTACGAGCAGTACTTC. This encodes CASSYSFQGGYEQYF.

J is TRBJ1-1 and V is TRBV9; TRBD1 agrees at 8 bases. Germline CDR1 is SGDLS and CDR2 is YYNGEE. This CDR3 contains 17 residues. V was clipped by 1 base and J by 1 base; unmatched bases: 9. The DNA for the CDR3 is TGTGCCAGCAGCGTATCCGGCGGGACAGGCTGGAACACTGAAGCTTTCTTT. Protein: CASSVSGGTGWNTEAFF.